This TCR beta chain comes out of a study of T cells after yellow fever vaccination. TCRdb ran MiXCR on the 5' RACE reads and lists one entry per CDR3 protein. The table shows nearly 550,000 distinct CDR3 sequences, with about a fifth occurring only once. The CDR3 is made up of 12 amino acids. V dropped 8 bases and J dropped 8 bases, with 12 bases sitting between them. Germline lookup yields CDR1 MNHNY and CDR2 SVGAGI (reference sequence). The origin of this receptor is a man under 40 who received the YFV17D yellow fever vaccine. Sample: PBMCs, taken 15 days after the yellow fever booster vaccination. The V call is TRBV6-6, the J call TRBJ1-4, with D perhaps TRBD1 (5 bases). CDR3 DNA sequence: TGTGCCAGCGAACGGAAGGGGGAAAAACTGTTTTTT. Protein product: CASERKGEKLFF.